This section outlines one T cell receptor (beta chain) sequence together with its context. Its antigen is unknown. The V gene's germline CDR1 is DFQATT and CDR2 SNEGSKA (reference sequence). The CDR3 totals 12 residues. This specimen comes from a study of monozygotic twins with inflammatory bowel disease. UMIs incorporating a 6-nucleotide sample barcode were appended by means of template switching. For both chains, the TCRalpha and TCRbeta cDNA went through two nested PCRs of approximately 16 and 10 cycles. Each CDR3 protein gets one entry in TCRdb, which reprocessed the 5' RACE reads and gives no DNA. The sample table includes approximately 400,000 distinct CDR3 sequences. Study observations and caveats: Researchers report that IBD patients shared fewer clonotypes with others than healthy twins, especially amid disease activity. The analysis did not separate different T cell subtypes.

Input material: blood. This TCR was sampled from a human donor with ulcerative colitis or Crohn's disease, or a healthy co-twin of an affected twin (not recorded which). The chain uses TRBV20-1 and TRBJ2-3; the TCRdb call, TRBD1, lacks DNA for checking. This CDR3 is CSAEGTTDTQYF.